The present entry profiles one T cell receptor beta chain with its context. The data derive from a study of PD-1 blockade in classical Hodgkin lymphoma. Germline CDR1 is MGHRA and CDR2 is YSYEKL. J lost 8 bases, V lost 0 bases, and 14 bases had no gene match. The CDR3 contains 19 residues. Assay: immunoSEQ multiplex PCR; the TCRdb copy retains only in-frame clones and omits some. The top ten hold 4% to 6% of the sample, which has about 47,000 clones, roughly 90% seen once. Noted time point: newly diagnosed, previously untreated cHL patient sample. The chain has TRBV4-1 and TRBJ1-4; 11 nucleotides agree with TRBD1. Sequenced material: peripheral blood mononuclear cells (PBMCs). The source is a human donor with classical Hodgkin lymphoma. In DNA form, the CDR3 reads TGCGCCAGCAGCCAAGATGGCAGGACAGGGGGCTTGGTGCGGGAAAAACTGTTTTTT. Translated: CASSQDGRTGGLVREKLFF.